These 2 T cell receptor beta chains came from one sample sequenced in a study of T cell responses to AZD1222 COVID-19 vaccine (dated by TCRdb to about 2021). Sample time point, as interpreted from the label and publication: about 28 days (+/-7) after the second vaccine dose. Library method: the immunoSEQ multiplex PCR assay. The table was pulled from immuneACCESS by TCRdb, which kept in-frame rearrangements only. Such tables lose some clones; where checked, under half of the loss comes from unresolved V genes, and the rest has no known cause. The sample profile shows 27,000 or so clones; 92% of them were found once. Roughly 8.8% of the sample belongs to the ten largest clones. The sequencing here drew on peripheral blood, taken 28 days after the second AZD1222 dose. These receptors originate from an adult who received the AZD1222 COVID-19 vaccine.

This clone turned up a few times. The chain carries TRBV6-2 or TRBV6-3 and TRBJ1-2, with 7 bases that match TRBD1. V gave up 2 bases and J gave up 9 bases; unmatched junction bases: 12. Germline assignment: CDR1 MNHEY and CDR2 SVGEGT. CDR3 size: 15 residues. DNA of the CDR3: TGTGCCAGCAGTTACCTTAAGGGGGCCGCATTGAGCTACACCTTC. It encodes CASSYLKGAALSYTF.

This clone was recorded only once. The V call is TRBV5-5, the J call TRBJ2-3; D is possibly TRBD2 (6 bases). Trimming left V 3 bases short and J 6 bases short, with 32 bases between. The CDR3 extends over 20 amino acids. CDR1 and CDR2 from the germline V gene are SGHKS and YYEKEE (reference sequence). CDR3 region: CASSSVREPLARDWGDTQYF. CDR3 DNA: TGTGCCAGCAGCTCCGTGCGTGAGCCTCTCGCCCGGGACTGGGGGGATACGCAGTATTTT.